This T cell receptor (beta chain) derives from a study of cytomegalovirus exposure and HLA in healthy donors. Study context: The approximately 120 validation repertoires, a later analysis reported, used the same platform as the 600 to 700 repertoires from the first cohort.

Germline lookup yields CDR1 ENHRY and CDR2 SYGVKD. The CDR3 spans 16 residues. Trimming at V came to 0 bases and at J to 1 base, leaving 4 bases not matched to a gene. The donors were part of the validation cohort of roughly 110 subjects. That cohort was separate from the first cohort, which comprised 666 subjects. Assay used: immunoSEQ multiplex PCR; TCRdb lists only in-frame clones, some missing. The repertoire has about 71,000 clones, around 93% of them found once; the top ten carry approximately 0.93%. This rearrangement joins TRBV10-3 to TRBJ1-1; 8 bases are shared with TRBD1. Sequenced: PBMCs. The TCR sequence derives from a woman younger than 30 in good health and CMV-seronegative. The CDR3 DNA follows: TGTGCCATCAGTGAGTCCCCGGGACAGGCGAACACTGAAGCTTTCTTT. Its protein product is CAISESPGQANTEAFF.